A single T cell receptor (beta chain) is shown here with its context. Its antigen is unidentified. No progression to ophthalmopathy during 18 months of follow-up defined stable disease. This sample holds PBMCs from 9.5 to 10 ml fresh peripheral blood. The J segment lost 4 bases and the V segment lost 5 bases, leaving 7 bases of the junction unmatched. Germline CDR1 SGHVS, CDR2 FQNEAQ. The CDR3 has 16 residues. Researchers amplified the TCR beta CDR3 regions from RNA transcripts. An initial round of RT-PCR targeting the TCR CDR3 relied on the HTBI primer set. TCRdb re-called the multiplex PCR reads through MiXCR, storing one row per CDR3 protein. The table lists 210,000 or so distinct CDR3 sequences, roughly 18% of them singletons. These data originate in a study of T cells in Graves' hyperthyroidism and ophthalmopathy. Whole-study results and caveats: A model using 13 V-J features told ophthalmopathy apart from stable hyperthyroidism. In validation, the model predicted ophthalmopathy. These predictions came a median roughly 7.1 months before onset.

This chain uses TRBV7-8 with TRBJ2-5; 13 positions agree with TRBD2. The TCR was taken from a man aged 45-65 years with Graves' hyperthyroidism. The sequenced sample consisted of blood. CDR3 coding DNA: TGTGCCAGCAGCCCCTCACGACTAGCGGGAGGAGAGACCCAGTACTTC. The encoded protein is CASSPSRLAGGETQYF.